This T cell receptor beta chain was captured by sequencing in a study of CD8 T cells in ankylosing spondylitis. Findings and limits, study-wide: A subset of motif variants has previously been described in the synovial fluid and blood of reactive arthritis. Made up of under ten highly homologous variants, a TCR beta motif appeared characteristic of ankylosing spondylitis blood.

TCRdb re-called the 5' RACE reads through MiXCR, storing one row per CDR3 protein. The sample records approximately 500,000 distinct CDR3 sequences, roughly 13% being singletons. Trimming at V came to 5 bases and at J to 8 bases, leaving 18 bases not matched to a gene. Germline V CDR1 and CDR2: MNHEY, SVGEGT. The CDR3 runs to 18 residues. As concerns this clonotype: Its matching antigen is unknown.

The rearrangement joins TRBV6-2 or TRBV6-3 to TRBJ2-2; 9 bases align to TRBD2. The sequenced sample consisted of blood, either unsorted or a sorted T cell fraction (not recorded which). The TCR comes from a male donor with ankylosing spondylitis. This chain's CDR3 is CASSPPFRTSAGGGELFF. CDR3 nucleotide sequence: TGTGCCAGCAGTCCCCCCTTTAGGACTAGCGCCGGGGGAGGGGAGCTGTTTTTT.